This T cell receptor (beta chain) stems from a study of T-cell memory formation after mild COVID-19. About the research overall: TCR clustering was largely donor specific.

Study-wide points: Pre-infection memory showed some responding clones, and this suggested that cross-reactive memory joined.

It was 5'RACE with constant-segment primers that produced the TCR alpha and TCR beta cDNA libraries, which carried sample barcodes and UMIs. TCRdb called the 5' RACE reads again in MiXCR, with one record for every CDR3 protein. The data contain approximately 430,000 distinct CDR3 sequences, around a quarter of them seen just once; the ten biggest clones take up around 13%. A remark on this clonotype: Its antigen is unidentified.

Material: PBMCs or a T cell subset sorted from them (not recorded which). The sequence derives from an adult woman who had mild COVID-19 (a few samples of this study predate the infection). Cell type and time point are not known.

The CDR3 loop is CASSAGDRVNYGYTF. CDR3 nucleotide sequence: TGTGCCAGCAGCGCAGGGGACAGGGTGAACTATGGCTACACCTTC. The rearrangement uses TRBV5-4 and TRBJ1-2; TRBD1 agrees at 9 bases. Germline CDR1 SGHNT, CDR2 YYREEE (reference sequence). The CDR3 consists of 15 residues. V was clipped by 4 bases and J by 2 bases; unmatched bases: 6.